The sequence of this T cell receptor (beta chain) was determined in a study of cytotoxic CD8 clonotypes in ibrutinib-treated CLL. At the level of the study: Specimens for response were gathered following a median roughly 13 months of therapy, spanning 6 to 36.

Study-wide results and limits: Clonality went up at the time of ibrutinib response, stayed stable in sustained remission, and later dropped back toward its baseline level at progression.

Concerning this clone itself: Its matching antigen is unknown.

Some clones are missing from TCRdb's copy, which holds only in-frame ones; the method was immunoSEQ multiplex PCR. The table lists approximately 140,000 clones, around 77% of them singletons. Germline V lookup: CDR1 MGHDK, CDR2 SYGVNS. The V gene end was trimmed by 2 bases and the J gene end by 5 bases; junction bases not matched to a gene: 10. The CDR3 is 16 amino acids. The V call is TRBV25-1, the J call TRBJ2-5, with 8 bases aligning to TRBD1. The TCR originated in a human donor with chronic lymphocytic leukemia. Sequenced material: PBMCs, taken after 12 months of ibrutinib treatment. This CDR3 is CASSELRTGKGETQYF. In nucleotides, the CDR3 is TGTGCCAGCAGTGAACTCCGGACAGGGAAGGGGGAGACCCAGTACTTC.